These 23 T cell receptor beta chains share one sample of origin, sequenced in a study of T cells after yellow fever vaccination. Via MiXCR, TCRdb re-called the 5' RACE reads, giving one row per CDR3 protein. The sample holds about 550,000 distinct CDR3 sequences, less than 20% seen once. Sample: PBMCs, taken 15 days after the yellow fever booster vaccination. The receptors were gathered from a man aged 25 to 45 who received the YFV17D yellow fever vaccine.

The chain couples TRBV28 to TRBJ1-6, with 12 bases identical to TRBD1. CDR1 is MDHEN, CDR2 SYDVKM, per germline. V gave up 6 bases and J gave up 7 bases; unmatched junction bases: 4. CDR3 length: 15 residues. The CDR3 DNA follows: TGTGCCAGCAGATCGGGACAGGGGGCAAATTCACCCCTCCACTTT. It encodes CASRSGQGANSPLHF.

This clonotype has a handful of counts. The rearrangement uses TRBV19 and TRBJ2-2; D gene ambiguous. The CDR3 sequence is 14 residues long. Between the trimmed V and J ends, which lost 7 bases and 4 bases, there was a span of 13 bases. Germline V gene lookup returns CDR1 LNHDA and CDR2 SQIVND (reference sequence). The CDR3 protein is CASTSQSRTGELFF. In DNA form, the CDR3 reads TGTGCCAGTACGTCGCAGAGCCGCACCGGGGAGCTGTTTTTT.

The CDR3 DNA sequence: TGCAGTGCTAGCAACAACAACAGGGAAAAACTGTTTTTT. Translating gives CSASNNNREKLFF. The chain has TRBV20-1 and TRBJ1-4, with D maybe TRBD1 (5 bases). CDR1 is DFQATT and CDR2 is SNEGSKA in the germline V gene (reference sequence). V lost 3 bases to trimming and J lost 8 bases, with 13 bases between them. The CDR3 runs to 13 residues.

This clonotype was seen only a few times. J is TRBJ2-6 and V is TRBV20-1; TRBD1 is a possible D gene (5 bases). This CDR3 contains 15 residues. Between the trimmed V and J ends, which lost 3 bases and 1 base, there was a span of 10 bases. Germline lookup yields CDR1 DFQATT and CDR2 SNEGSKA (reference sequence). CDR3 amino acids: CSARGLLSGANVLTF. DNA for the CDR3: TGCAGTGCTAGGGGGCTTCTATCTGGGGCCAACGTCCTGACTTTC.

This clonotype was counted only a few times. CDR3 amino acids: CASSKTGTGEQYF. CDR3 coding DNA: TGTGCCAGCAGTAAGACAGGGACGGGGGAGCAGTACTTC. The rearrangement joins TRBV6-1 to TRBJ2-7, with 7 positions matching TRBD1. The germline gives CDR1 MNHNS, CDR2 SASEGT. This CDR3 has 13 amino acids. The ends lost 5 bases at V and 7 bases at J; junction bases unmatched: 8.

This clonotype was observed at least ten times. CDR3 bases: TGTGCCAGCAGTGAAGAAGGAAGCACAGATACGCAGTATTTT. Its protein is CASSEEGSTDTQYF. V is TRBV25-1 and J is TRBJ2-3; no firm D call. The CDR3 length is 14 residues. Trimming removed 2 bases at V and 0 bases at J, with 6 bases between. CDR1 MGHDK and CDR2 SYGVNS come from the germline V gene.

The chain joins TRBV5-5 to TRBJ2-1; a weak D match, TRBD1 (6 bases). Trimming cost V 0 bases and J 9 bases, with 16 bases left between them. The CDR3 extends over 15 amino acids. Germline V gene sequence: CDR1 SGHKS, CDR2 YYEKEE (reference sequence). CDR3 sequence (DNA): TGTGCCAGCAGCTTGGCAGGGGCAGGGTTGGGTGAGCAGTTCTTC. Its translation: CASSLAGAGLGEQFF.

This clonotype was counted a single time. The genes are TRBV6-5 and TRBJ2-7, with TRBD1 identical over 10 bases. The CDR3 covers 15 residues. V dropped 3 bases and J dropped 2; count of bases not matched to a gene: 4. Germline V gives CDR1 MNHEY, CDR2 SVGAGI. CDR3 nucleotides: TGTGCCAGCAGTTATGCGGGACAGGGGACCTACGAGCAGTACTTC. Translated: CASSYAGQGTYEQYF.

The chain couples TRBV7-2 to TRBJ1-2; 7 nucleotides match TRBD1. Germline-derived CDR1 and CDR2 are SGHTA and FQGNSA. This CDR3 region has 15 residues. V shed 4 bases and J 5 bases; nucleotides not matched to a gene: 10. The CDR3 region is CASSSDLTGVYGYTF. CDR3 DNA sequence: TGTGCCAGCAGCTCGGACTTAACAGGGGTGTATGGCTACACCTTC.

This clonotype was recorded at least ten times. The CDR3 sequence: CASSLENNIQYF. CDR3 bases: TGTGCCAGCAGCTTAGAGAATAACATTCAGTACTTC. The chain recombines TRBV7-2 with TRBJ2-4; D is ambiguous. The V gene's germline CDR1 is SGHTA and CDR2 FQGNSA. V was pared by 1 base and J by 7 bases, with 5 bases between. The CDR3 runs to 12 residues. The variable domain in full, with the rest retrieved from reference TRBV7-2 and TRBJ2-4, is GAGVSQSPSNKVTEKGKDVELRCDPISGHTALYWYRQSLGQGLEFLIYFQGNSAPDKSGLPSDRFSAERTGGSVSTLTIQRTQQEDSAVYLCASSLENNIQYFGAGTRLSVL.

The chain is built from TRBV9 and TRBJ1-3, with D uncertain. This CDR3 has 15 residues. With 0 bases removed from V and 4 bases from J, the gap between germline ends came to 11 bases. Germline-derived CDR1 and CDR2 are SGDLS and YYNGEE. The CDR3: CASSVAGSAGNTIYF. In DNA form, the CDR3 reads TGTGCCAGCAGCGTAGCGGGTAGCGCCGGAAACACCATATATTTT.

This clonotype was recorded a few times. The rearrangement uses TRBV20-1 and TRBJ2-5, with 7 positions matching TRBD2. The V gene end was trimmed by 6 bases and the J gene end by 4 bases; junction bases not matched to a gene: 20. Per the germline V gene, CDR1 is DFQATT and CDR2 is SNEGSKA (reference sequence). This CDR3 contains 17 residues. CDR3 DNA: TGCAGTGCAAGACCGGGGGGAAGTCTCGGTCTTTCAGAGACCCAGTACTTC. Amino acid sequence: CSARPGGSLGLSETQYF.

This clonotype came up a few times. The chain is built from TRBV28 and TRBJ2-1; D is possibly TRBD2 (6 bases). CDR1 and CDR2 (germline): MDHEN, SYDVKM. The CDR3 sequence is 13 residues long. Between the trimmed V and J ends, which lost 5 bases and 5 bases, there was a span of 10 bases. DNA of the CDR3: TGTGCCAGCAGTCCGCGGGAAAACAATGAGCAGTTCTTC. Encoded protein: CASSPRENNEQFF.

CDR3 in DNA: TGTGCCAGCAGCCGGACTAGCGCGTACTCCTACGAGCAGTACTTC. It specifies CASSRTSAYSYEQYF. The rearrangement links TRBV12-3 or TRBV12-4 to TRBJ2-7; 9 bases map to TRBD2. V dropped 6 bases and J dropped 0; count of bases not matched to a gene: 6. CDR3 length: 15 amino acids.

The V and J genes are TRBV12-3 or TRBV12-4 and TRBJ2-7; no reliable D call. CDR3 length equals 13 residues. The V end lost 3 bases, the J end lost 5 bases, and 11 bases lay between the germline ends. The CDR3 DNA is TGTGCCAGCAGTTTCGGCACTCCAAACGAGCAGTACTTC. This codes for CASSFGTPNEQYF.

A few counts support this clonotype. The rearrangement links TRBV27 to TRBJ2-1; 14 positions agree with TRBD2. The CDR3 contains 17 residues. Germline values: CDR1 MNHEY, CDR2 SMNVEV (reference sequence). V shed 4 bases, J shed 8 bases, and the junction held 10 bases outside the gene matches. CDR3 sequence: CASSSSGLAGEFDEQFF. Written as DNA, the CDR3 is TGTGCCAGCAGTTCGTCGGGACTAGCGGGAGAGTTCGATGAGCAGTTCTTC.

V usage is TRBV9 and J usage is TRBJ1-4, with TRBD1 matching over 8 bases. The junction had 12 bases not matched to a gene; V was cut back by 2 bases and J by 6 bases. This CDR3 comprises 17 residues. CDR1 and CDR2 (germline): SGDLS, YYNGEE. This CDR3 is CASSVGQGGFQDEKLFF. CDR3 nucleotide sequence: TGTGCCAGCAGCGTCGGACAGGGAGGTTTTCAGGATGAAAAACTGTTTTTT.

This clonotype showed up just a few times. V usage is TRBV12-3 or TRBV12-4 and J usage is TRBJ1-5; 8 nucleotides align to TRBD1. The CDR3 loop spans 17 amino acids. Trimming removed 5 bases from V and 7 bases from J; junction bases left unmatched: 16. The CDR3 DNA reads TGTGCCAGCAGTCCATCCGCGACAGGGGAAGCTTGGCAGCCCCAGCATTTT. Amino acids: CASSPSATGEAWQPQHF.

The gene calls are TRBV12-3 or TRBV12-4 and TRBJ2-3, with 12 nucleotides matching TRBD2. The J segment lost 4 bases and the V segment lost 6 bases, leaving 5 bases of the junction unmatched. The CDR3 extends over 15 amino acids. CDR3 sequence reads: CASRDGTSGSDTQYF. The CDR3 DNA sequence: TGTGCCAGCAGGGACGGGACTAGCGGGTCAGATACGCAGTATTTT.

In its sample, this clonotype was seen a few times. The chain recombines TRBV7-3 with TRBJ2-3; D assignment may be TRBD1 or TRBD2 (6 bases each). Germline CDR1 and CDR2: SGHTA and FQGTGA. With 5 bases removed from V and 4 bases from J, the gap between germline ends came to 19 bases. The CDR3 is 16 amino acids. The CDR3 coding sequence is TGTGCCAGCAGCCCTACGAGGGGGGCCAGGGCAGATACGCAGTATTTT. This gives the protein CASSPTRGARADTQYF.

This clonotype has ten or more counts. The chain employs TRBV5-4 and TRBJ2-7, with 12 bases lining up with TRBD1. V dropped 5 bases and J dropped 6; count of bases not matched to a gene: 9. The CDR3 is 15 amino acids. The germline CDR1 and CDR2 sequences are SGHNT and YYREEE (reference sequence). CDR3 protein: CASSRSGTGGREQYF. CDR3 sequence (DNA): TGTGCCAGCAGTCGCTCCGGGACAGGGGGCCGCGAGCAGTACTTC.

The V gene is TRBV20-1, the J gene TRBJ1-1; D might be TRBD1 (6 bases). This CDR3 contains 13 residues. The germline CDR1 and CDR2 sequences are DFQATT and SNEGSKA (reference sequence). Trimming pared 5 bases from V and 4 bases from J, leaving 14 bases between. CDR3 sequence: CSARYRGATEAFF. CDR3 coding DNA: TGCAGTGCTCGCTATAGGGGGGCCACTGAAGCTTTCTTT.

This clonotype appeared a few times. This sequence joins TRBV6-5 and TRBJ2-4; the D gene is possibly TRBD2 (5 bases). V was cut by 2 bases and J by 1 base, with 12 bases left in between. CDR1 MNHEY and CDR2 SVGAGI come from the germline V gene. CDR3 size: 16 residues. CDR3 region: CASSYGVRGAKNIQYF. CDR3 in DNA: TGTGCCAGCAGTTACGGAGTCCGCGGGGCCAAAAACATTCAGTACTTC.